A single sample gave rise to the 7 T cell receptor beta chains below, sequenced in a study of OX40 agonist ivuxolimab in advanced cancers. Repertoires were generated with immunoSEQ multiplex PCR, while TCRdb's copy carries only in-frame clones and drops some. The top ten hold 6% to 8% of the sample, which has roughly 89,000 clones, about 86% seen once. Specimen: CD4+ or CD8+ T cells sorted from blood, collected in a trial of the OX40 agonist ivuxolimab. The receptors shown here come from an adult with an advanced solid tumor such as melanoma, head and neck, liver or kidney cancer.

This chain links TRBV7-3 with TRBJ2-3, with TRBD2 as a possible D gene (6 bases). The germline CDR1 and CDR2 sequences are SGHTA and FQGTGA. The CDR3 has 13 residues. Trimming cost V 4 bases and J 2 bases, with 7 bases left between them. Here the CDR3 DNA reads TGTGCCAGCAGCTGGGACTCCACAGATACGCAGTATTTT. It codes for CASSWDSTDTQYF.

The gene calls are TRBV30 and TRBJ2-1; 8 bases map to TRBD1. Trimming took 1 base from V and 9 from J; bases not matched to a gene: 14. The germline V gene has CDR1 GTSNPN and CDR2 SVGIG (reference sequence). The CDR3 is made up of 16 amino acids. DNA for the CDR3: TGTGCCTGGAGTGCCCGGGACAGGACCTTGTTTGGTGAGCAGTTCTTC. It encodes CAWSARDRTLFGEQFF. The full variable domain, its missing parts supplied by reference TRBV30 and TRBJ2-1, is SQTIHQWPATLVQPVGSPLSLECTVEGTSNPNLYWYRQAAGRGLQLLFYSVGIGQISSEVPQNLSASRPQDRQFILSSKKLLLSDSGFYLCAWSARDRTLFGEQFFGPGTRLTVL.

This clone is a singleton in its sample. The chain joins TRBV7-2 to TRBJ1-4; D gene unclear. CDR1 SGHTA and CDR2 FQGNSA come from the germline V gene. Trimming shortened V by 5 bases and J by 0 bases, and 10 bases separated the two germline ends. CDR3 length equals 15 residues. The chain's CDR3 is CASSAGPSTNEKLFF. The CDR3 bases are TGTGCCAGCAGCGCCGGACCTTCAACTAATGAAAAACTGTTTTTT.

The rearrangement links TRBV5-1 to TRBJ2-3; D perhaps matches TRBD1 (6 bases). V was clipped by 2 bases and J by 0 bases, with 10 bases between them. Germline V gene sequence: CDR1 SGHRS, CDR2 YFSETQ. The CDR3 contains 15 residues. The CDR3 DNA reads as TGCGCCAGCAGCTTACAACAGGGTAGCACAGATACGCAGTATTTT. This gives the protein CASSLQQGSTDTQYF. Based on the CDR3 plus reference TRBV5-1 and TRBJ2-3, the full variable domain is KAGVTQTPRYLIKTRGQQVTLSCSPISGHRSVSWYQQTPGQGLQFLFEYFSETQRNKGNFPGRFSGRQFSNSRSEMNVSTLELGDSALYLCASSLQQGSTDTQYFGPGTRLTVL.

The V call is TRBV11-1, the J call TRBJ2-7, with a tentative D call TRBD2 (5 bases). The V gene's germline CDR1 is SGHAT and CDR2 FQDESV (reference sequence). The CDR3 is 15 residues long. Trimming removed 2 bases from V and 3 bases from J, with 14 bases in between. The CDR3 reads CASSLRGLSDYEQYF. The CDR3 coding sequence is TGTGCCAGCAGCTTAAGAGGACTCTCCGACTACGAGCAGTACTTC.

This chain's CDR3 is CASSPRTGGGYTF. Written as DNA, the CDR3 is TGTGCCAGTAGTCCCCGGACAGGCGGGGGCTACACCTTC. The chain joins TRBV19 to TRBJ1-2, with TRBD1 matching over 7 bases. The CDR3 is made up of 13 amino acids. Germline trimming cut 5 bases from V and 8 bases from J; bases unmatched to any gene: 8. The germline gives CDR1 LNHDA, CDR2 SQIVND (reference sequence).

The chain recombines TRBV27 with TRBJ1-1, with D perhaps matching TRBD1 (6 bases). V gave up 6 bases and J gave up 1 base, with 12 bases separating them. The germline CDR1 and CDR2 sequences are MNHEY and SMNVEV (reference sequence). CDR3 length: 14 amino acids. This CDR3 is CASSLTGTNTEAFF. The CDR3 coding sequence is TGTGCCAGCAGCCTTACAGGGACGAACACTGAAGCTTTCTTT.